One sample yielded the 2 T cell receptor beta chains listed below, sequenced in a study of T-cell reconstitution after alpha-beta-depleted transplantation in children. A TCRbeta library incorporating unique molecular identifiers was prepared. TCRdb passed the PCR reads through MiXCR, listing each CDR3 protein once. Of approximately 800,000 distinct CDR3 sequences listed, roughly 15% are singletons. Source: PBMCs, mostly from graft donor cells, taken 360 days after TCRalphabeta/CD19-depleted stem cell transplant. These receptors came from a male patient aged 10 to 17 who had a stem cell transplant for acute lymphoblastic leukemia, so the T cells may come from the graft donor.

The table lists this clonotype with a few counts. The chain carries TRBV12-3 or TRBV12-4 and TRBJ1-3; 9 nucleotides align to TRBD1. This CDR3 contains 15 residues. The V segment lost 4 bases and the J segment 2 bases; nucleotides outside the gene matches: 3. The CDR3 loop is CASSSRTGAGNTIYF. The CDR3 DNA reads TGTGCCAGCAGTTCCCGGACAGGGGCTGGAAACACCATATATTTT.

This clonotype was counted between two and nine times. The chain joins TRBV7-9 to TRBJ2-7, with D hard to call. V lost 0 bases, J lost 0 bases, and 9 bases lay in between. Germline V gene lookup returns CDR1 SEHNR and CDR2 FQNEAQ (reference sequence). The CDR3 consists of 15 residues. In DNA form, the CDR3 reads TGTGCCAGCAGCTTAGCAACCCGGAGCTCCTACGAGCAGTACTTC. It codes for CASSLATRSSYEQYF.